Listed below are T cell receptor beta chains from one sample, sequenced in a study of cytomegalovirus exposure and HLA in healthy donors. Libraries were prepared by immunoSEQ multiplex PCR; TCRdb keeps only in-frame clonotypes and omits some of them. The table lists a few hundred thousand clones, approximately 88% of them singletons. The specimen was PBMCs. These receptors were obtained from a man aged 25 to 45 in good health and CMV-seronegative. Both conserved end residues are part of each CDR3. Fields, in order: V gene, clone size, D gene, J gene, CDR3 protein, CDR3 DNA. The D gene is left open where the match is weak. Some rows have no size entry. The others give once, few or many, or a class for an expanded clone.

V gene: TRBV18; clone size: -; D gene: TRBD1; J gene: TRBJ2-7; CDR3 protein: CASSPGQGPGYEQYF; CDR3 DNA: TGTGCCAGCTCACCTGGACAGGGTCCAGGATACGAGCAGTACTTC
V gene: TRBV7-9; clone size: -; D gene: -; J gene: TRBJ2-7; CDR3 protein: CASSSTSYEQYF; CDR3 DNA: TGTGCCAGCAGCTCCACTAGCTACGAGCAGTACTTC
V gene: TRBV6-5; clone size: -; D gene: -; J gene: TRBJ1-4; CDR3 protein: CASSWDIDATNEKLFF; CDR3 DNA: TGTGCCAGCAGTTGGGACATAGATGCAACTAATGAAAAACTGTTTTTT
V gene: TRBV9; clone size: -; D gene: -; J gene: TRBJ2-1; CDR3 protein: CASSVGWGVNEQFF; CDR3 DNA: TGTGCCAGCAGCGTTGGATGGGGGGTGAATGAGCAGTTCTTC
V gene: TRBV19; clone size: -; D gene: -; J gene: TRBJ2-7; CDR3 protein: CASSIAGQSYEQYF; CDR3 DNA: TGTGCCAGTAGTATAGCCGGACAGTCCTACGAGCAGTACTTC
V gene: TRBV18; clone size: -; D gene: -; J gene: TRBJ1-5; CDR3 protein: CASSPLAGINYQPQHF; CDR3 DNA: TGTGCCAGCTCACCACTCGCAGGGATTAACTATCAGCCCCAGCATTTT
V gene: TRBV28; clone size: -; D gene: -; J gene: TRBJ2-7; CDR3 protein: CASSSDTIYEQYF; CDR3 DNA: TGTGCCAGCAGTTCCGACACAATCTACGAGCAGTACTTC
V gene: TRBV28; clone size: -; D gene: -; J gene: TRBJ1-5; CDR3 protein: CASSSKGRGGQPQHF; CDR3 DNA: TGTGCCAGCAGCAGTAAGGGGAGGGGTGGTCAGCCCCAGCATTTT
V gene: TRBV6-5; clone size: -; D gene: TRBD1; J gene: TRBJ1-1; CDR3 protein: CASNPDRGPNEAFF; CDR3 DNA: TGTGCCAGTAACCCCGACAGGGGGCCTAATGAAGCTTTCTTT
V gene: TRBV6-6; clone size: -; D gene: -; J gene: TRBJ2-5; CDR3 protein: CASSYGGTPEETQYF; CDR3 DNA: TGTGCCAGCAGTTACGGGGGGACCCCCGAAGAGACCCAGTACTTC
V gene: TRBV11-2; clone size: -; D gene: -; J gene: TRBJ2-7; CDR3 protein: CASSLDWQVGHEQYF; CDR3 DNA: TGTGCCAGCAGCTTAGATTGGCAGGTTGGCCACGAGCAGTACTTC
V gene: TRBV7-2; clone size: once; D gene: -; J gene: TRBJ2-7; CDR3 protein: CASSPTTGTYFGQYF; CDR3 DNA: TGTGCCAGCAGCCCGACGACAGGGACTTATTTTGGGCAGTACTTC
V gene: TRBV10-3; clone size: -; D gene: TRBD1; J gene: TRBJ1-1; CDR3 protein: CAISEGQGNTEAFF; CDR3 DNA: TGTGCCATCAGTGAGGGACAGGGGAACACTGAAGCTTTCTTT
V gene: TRBV10-2; clone size: -; D gene: TRBD1; J gene: TRBJ1-1; CDR3 protein: CASSDPNRGRLEAFF; CDR3 DNA: TGCGCCAGCAGTGACCCAAACAGGGGGCGGCTAGAAGCTTTCTTT
V gene: TRBV19; clone size: -; D gene: TRBD1; J gene: TRBJ2-1; CDR3 protein: CASSDGTGGNNEQFF; CDR3 DNA: TGTGCCAGTAGTGACGGGACAGGGGGTAACAATGAGCAGTTCTTC
V gene: TRBV11-2; clone size: -; D gene: -; J gene: TRBJ1-6; CDR3 protein: CASSLGQLNSPLHF; CDR3 DNA: TGTGCCAGCAGCTTAGGACAGCTAAATTCACCCCTCCACTTT
V gene: TRBV7-9; clone size: -; D gene: -; J gene: TRBJ1-4; CDR3 protein: CASSLEGGSNEKLFF; CDR3 DNA: TGTGCCAGCAGCTTAGAGGGAGGTTCTAATGAAAAACTGTTTTTT
V gene: TRBV5-1; clone size: -; D gene: TRBD1; J gene: TRBJ2-2; CDR3 protein: CASSSPGQGDFPGTGELFF; CDR3 DNA: TGCGCCAGCAGCTCCCCGGGACAGGGGGATTTTCCTGGTACCGGGGAGCTGTTTTTT
V gene: TRBV19; clone size: -; D gene: -; J gene: TRBJ1-2; CDR3 protein: CASSIDRGRYGYTF; CDR3 DNA: TGTGCCAGTAGTATAGATCGGGGTCGCTATGGCTACACCTTC
V gene: TRBV9; clone size: -; D gene: TRBD2; J gene: TRBJ2-7; CDR3 protein: CASSVVLAGTYEQYF; CDR3 DNA: TGTGCCAGCAGCGTAGTTCTAGCGGGGACCTACGAGCAGTACTTC
V gene: TRBV30; clone size: -; D gene: TRBD1; J gene: TRBJ1-4; CDR3 protein: CAWSSNLGQGTNEKLFF; CDR3 DNA: TGTGCCTGGAGTTCGAACCTTGGACAGGGGACTAATGAAAAACTGTTTTTT
V gene: TRBV4-1; clone size: few; D gene: TRBD2; J gene: TRBJ2-1; CDR3 protein: CASTGWSGGGTRSYNEQFF; CDR3 DNA: TGCGCCAGCACGGGATGGAGCGGGGGGGGCACGAGGTCCTACAATGAGCAGTTCTTC
V gene: TRBV2; clone size: -; D gene: -; J gene: TRBJ1-5; CDR3 protein: CASSGTDSNQPQHF; CDR3 DNA: TGTGCCAGCAGTGGGACAGATAGCAATCAGCCCCAGCATTTT
V gene: TRBV6-1; clone size: -; D gene: TRBD2; J gene: TRBJ2-7; CDR3 protein: CASSDGASGGYEQYF; CDR3 DNA: TGTGCCAGCAGTGACGGGGCTAGCGGGGGCTACGAGCAGTACTTC
V gene: TRBV6-5; clone size: -; D gene: -; J gene: TRBJ1-2; CDR3 protein: CASSYSRSNYGYTF; CDR3 DNA: TGTGCCAGCAGTTACTCGAGGTCTAACTATGGCTACACCTTC
V gene: TRBV19; clone size: few; D gene: -; J gene: TRBJ1-2; CDR3 protein: CASTGQYNYGYTF; CDR3 DNA: TGTGCCAGTACTGGACAGTATAACTATGGCTACACCTTC
V gene: TRBV11-2; clone size: -; D gene: TRBD1; J gene: TRBJ2-6; CDR3 protein: CASIGGTGGSSGANVLTF; CDR3 DNA: TGTGCCAGCATAGGCGGGACAGGGGGCTCCTCTGGGGCCAACGTCCTGACTTTC
V gene: TRBV12-5; clone size: medium-sized; D gene: -; J gene: TRBJ1-5; CDR3 protein: CASETRRVNQPQHF; CDR3 DNA: TGTGCTAGCGAGACTCGGAGGGTAAATCAGCCCCAGCATTTT
V gene: TRBV5-1; clone size: -; D gene: TRBD1; J gene: TRBJ2-1; CDR3 protein: CATKLTGGIVDEQFF; CDR3 DNA: TGCGCCACCAAGTTGACAGGGGGGATTGTAGATGAGCAGTTCTTC
V gene: TRBV18; clone size: -; D gene: -; J gene: TRBJ1-3; CDR3 protein: CASSPQTGSGSGNTIYF; CDR3 DNA: TGTGCCAGCTCACCTCAAACCGGGTCGGGCTCTGGAAACACCATATATTTT
V gene: TRBV11-2; clone size: -; D gene: -; J gene: TRBJ2-7; CDR3 protein: CASSPRTGVYEQYF; CDR3 DNA: TGTGCCAGCAGCCCTCGGACGGGGGTGTACGAGCAGTACTTC
V gene: TRBV6-5; clone size: -; D gene: TRBD1; J gene: TRBJ2-7; CDR3 protein: CASSSGTATPEQYF; CDR3 DNA: TGTGCCAGCAGCTCCGGGACAGCCACCCCCGAGCAGTACTTC
V gene: TRBV2; clone size: -; D gene: TRBD1; J gene: TRBJ1-1; CDR3 protein: CASSPQGPLGYTEAFF; CDR3 DNA: TGTGCCAGCAGTCCACAGGGGCCCTTAGGGTACACTGAAGCTTTCTTT
V gene: TRBV6-5; clone size: -; D gene: TRBD2; J gene: TRBJ2-7; CDR3 protein: CASSSLAGGYDEQYF; CDR3 DNA: TGTGCCAGCAGTTCCTTAGCGGGGGGATACGACGAGCAGTACTTC
V gene: TRBV18; clone size: -; D gene: TRBD1; J gene: TRBJ2-1; CDR3 protein: CASSRQGSYNEQFF; CDR3 DNA: TGTGCCAGCTCACGACAGGGTTCGTACAATGAGCAGTTCTTC
V gene: TRBV11-2; clone size: -; D gene: TRBD2; J gene: TRBJ2-1; CDR3 protein: CASSHPDSGGTYNEQFF; CDR3 DNA: TGTGCCAGCAGCCACCCCGATAGCGGGGGCACCTACAATGAGCAGTTCTTC
V gene: TRBV9; clone size: -; D gene: -; J gene: TRBJ1-1; CDR3 protein: CASSVGAAGWTEAFF; CDR3 DNA: TGTGCCAGCAGCGTGGGAGCGGCGGGGTGGACTGAAGCTTTCTTT
V gene: TRBV6-6; clone size: -; D gene: -; J gene: TRBJ2-3; CDR3 protein: CASTRGQSTDTQYF; CDR3 DNA: TGTGCCAGCACCAGAGGACAGAGCACAGATACGCAGTATTTT
V gene: TRBV18; clone size: -; D gene: TRBD1; J gene: TRBJ2-5; CDR3 protein: CASSLVTGQETQYF; CDR3 DNA: TGTGCCAGCTCGTTGGTGACGGGACAGGAGACCCAGTACTTC
V gene: TRBV11-2; clone size: -; D gene: TRBD2; J gene: TRBJ2-3; CDR3 protein: CASSLRGGTRTDTQYF; CDR3 DNA: TGTGCCAGCAGCTTACGGGGGGGGACCCGCACAGATACGCAGTATTTT
V gene: TRBV5-6; clone size: -; D gene: -; J gene: TRBJ1-3; CDR3 protein: CASSLRAGSPSSGNTIYF; CDR3 DNA: TGTGCCAGCAGCTTGCGGGCCGGGAGCCCTAGCTCTGGAAACACCATATATTTT
V gene: TRBV11-2; clone size: -; D gene: TRBD1; J gene: TRBJ2-7; CDR3 protein: CASSTDRGRREQYF; CDR3 DNA: TGTGCCAGCAGCACGGACAGGGGGCGCCGCGAGCAGTACTTC
V gene: TRBV21-1; clone size: -; D gene: -; J gene: TRBJ1-3; CDR3 protein: CASSAEGQGASGNTIYF; CDR3 DNA: TGTGCCAGCAGCGCTGAGGGACAGGGGGCCAGTGGAAACACCATATATTTT
V gene: TRBV28; clone size: once; D gene: -; J gene: TRBJ1-1; CDR3 protein: CASRRTPGQLRNTEAFF; CDR3 DNA: TGTGCCAGCAGGCGCACCCCCGGACAACTCAGAAACACTGAAGCTTTCTTT
V gene: TRBV5-1; clone size: once; D gene: TRBD1; J gene: TRBJ1-5; CDR3 protein: CASRLGTGEQPQHF; CDR3 DNA: TGCGCCAGCCGTCTTGGGACAGGGGAGCAGCCCCAGCATTTT
V gene: TRBV2; clone size: once; D gene: TRBD2; J gene: TRBJ2-3; CDR3 protein: CASSAGAGVVTDTQYF; CDR3 DNA: TGTGCCAGCAGTGCGGGCGCGGGGGTGGTCACAGATACGCAGTATTTT
V gene: TRBV18; clone size: -; D gene: -; J gene: TRBJ2-7; CDR3 protein: CASSPGQTREQYF; CDR3 DNA: TGTGCCAGCTCACCCGGACAGACAAGGGAGCAGTACTTC
V gene: TRBV4-2; clone size: -; D gene: TRBD2; J gene: TRBJ2-3; CDR3 protein: CASSPGLARFSTDTQYF; CDR3 DNA: TGTGCCAGCAGCCCGGGACTAGCCCGTTTTAGCACAGATACGCAGTATTTT
V gene: TRBV10-3; clone size: -; D gene: -; J gene: TRBJ1-1; CDR3 protein: CAISQGPNTEAFF; CDR3 DNA: TGTGCCATCAGTCAGGGCCCCAACACTGAAGCTTTCTTT